This entry describes one TCR beta chain. The data stem from a study of monozygotic twins with inflammatory bowel disease. After re-calling the 5' RACE reads, TCRdb lists one entry per CDR3 protein, DNA absent. This listing includes over 35,000 distinct CDR3 sequences. The CDR3 extends over 15 amino acids. Germline assignment: CDR1 LNHDA and CDR2 SQIVND (reference sequence). The chain uses TRBV19 and TRBJ2-1; the D call from TCRdb, TRBD1, cannot be confirmed without DNA. The sample consisted of blood. This receptor was taken from a human donor with ulcerative colitis or Crohn's disease, or a healthy co-twin of an affected twin (not recorded which). CDR3 in amino acids: CASSMGLAGQNEQFF. The variable domain in full, with the rest retrieved from reference TRBV19 and TRBJ2-1, is DGGITQSPKYLFRKEGQNVTLSCEQNLNHDAMYWYRQDPGQGLRLIYYSQIVNDFQKGDIAEGYSVSREKKESFPLTVTSAQKNPTAFYLCASSMGLAGQNEQFFGPGTRLTVL.